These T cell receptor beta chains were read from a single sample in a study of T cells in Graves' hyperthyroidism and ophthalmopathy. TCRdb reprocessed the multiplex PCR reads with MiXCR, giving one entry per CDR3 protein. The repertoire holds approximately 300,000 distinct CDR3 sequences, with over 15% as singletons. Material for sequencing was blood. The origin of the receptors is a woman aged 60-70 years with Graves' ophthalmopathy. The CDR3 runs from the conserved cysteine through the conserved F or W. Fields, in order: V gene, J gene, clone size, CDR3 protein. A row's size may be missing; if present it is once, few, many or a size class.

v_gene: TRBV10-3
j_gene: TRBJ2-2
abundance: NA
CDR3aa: CAVKPMAANTGELFF

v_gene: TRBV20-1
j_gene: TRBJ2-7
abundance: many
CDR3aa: CSARHSSGASYEQYF

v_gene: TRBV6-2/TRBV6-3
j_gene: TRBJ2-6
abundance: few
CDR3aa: CATRASLSSGANVLTF

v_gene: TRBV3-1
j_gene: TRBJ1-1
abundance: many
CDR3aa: CASSLGTGNTEAFF

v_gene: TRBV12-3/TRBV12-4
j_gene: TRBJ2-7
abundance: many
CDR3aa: CASSDRELYEQYF

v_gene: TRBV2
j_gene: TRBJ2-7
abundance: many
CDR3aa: CASSYFGYEQYF

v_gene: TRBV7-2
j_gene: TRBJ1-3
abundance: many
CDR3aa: CASSRYGSGNTIYF

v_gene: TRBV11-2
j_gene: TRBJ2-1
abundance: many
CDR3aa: CASSPWTTLVFYEQFF

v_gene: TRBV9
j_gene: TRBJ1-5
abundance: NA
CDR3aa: CASGGSSNQPQHF

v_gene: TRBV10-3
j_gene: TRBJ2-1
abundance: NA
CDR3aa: CASRAGQGRYNEQFF

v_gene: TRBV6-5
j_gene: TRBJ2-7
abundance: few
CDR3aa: CASSYSMFLEQYF

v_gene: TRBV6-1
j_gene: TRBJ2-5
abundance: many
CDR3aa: CASRFGETQYF

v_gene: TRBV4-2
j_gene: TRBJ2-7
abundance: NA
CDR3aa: CASSQIRDQYEQYF

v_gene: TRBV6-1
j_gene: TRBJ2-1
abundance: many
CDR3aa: CASSPGGPPNKQFF

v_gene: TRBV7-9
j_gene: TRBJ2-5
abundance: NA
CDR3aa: CATLKGQYQETQYF

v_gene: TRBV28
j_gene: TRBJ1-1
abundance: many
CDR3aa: CASSFGGGMNTEAFF

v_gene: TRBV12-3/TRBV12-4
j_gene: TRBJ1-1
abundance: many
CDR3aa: CASSYETEAFF

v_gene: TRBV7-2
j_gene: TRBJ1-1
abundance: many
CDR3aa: CASSPRQGRTEAFF

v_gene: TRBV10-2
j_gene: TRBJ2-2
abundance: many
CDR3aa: CASSDVGGANTGELFF

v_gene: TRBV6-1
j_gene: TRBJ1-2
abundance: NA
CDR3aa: CASRPVTGVERGYTF

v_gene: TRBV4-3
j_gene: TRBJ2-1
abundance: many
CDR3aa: CASSQLPGAHNEQFF

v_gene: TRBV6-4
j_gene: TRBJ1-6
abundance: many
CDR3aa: CASSRDSSSPLHF

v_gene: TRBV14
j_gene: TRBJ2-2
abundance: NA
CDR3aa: CASSQDGAVRYTGELFF

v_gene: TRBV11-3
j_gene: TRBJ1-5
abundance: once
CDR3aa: CAGSLETENQPQHF

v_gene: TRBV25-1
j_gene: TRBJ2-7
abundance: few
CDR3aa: CASSGTRDRAPLEQYF

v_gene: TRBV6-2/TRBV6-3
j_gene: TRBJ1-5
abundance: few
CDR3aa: CASSYPRDRELYSNQPQHF

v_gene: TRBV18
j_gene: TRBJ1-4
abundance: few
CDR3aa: CASSPPSSGQSNEKLFF

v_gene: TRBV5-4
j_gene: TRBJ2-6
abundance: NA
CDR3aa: CASSPGGDLGANVLTF

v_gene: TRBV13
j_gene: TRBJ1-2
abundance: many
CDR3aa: CASSVTSDYGYTF

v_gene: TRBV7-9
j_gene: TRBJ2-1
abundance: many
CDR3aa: CASSTTSGAYNEQFF

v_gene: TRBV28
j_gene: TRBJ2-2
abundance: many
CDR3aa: CASTPGVTGELFF

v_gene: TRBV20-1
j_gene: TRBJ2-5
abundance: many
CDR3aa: CSATPGWGGETQYF

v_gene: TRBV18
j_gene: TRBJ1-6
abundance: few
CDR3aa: CASSPTDFSGSYNSPLHF

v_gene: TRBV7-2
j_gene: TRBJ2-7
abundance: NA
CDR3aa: CASSPAGTGGRYEQYF

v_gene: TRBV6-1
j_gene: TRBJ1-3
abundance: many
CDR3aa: CASSEQSSYSGNTIYF

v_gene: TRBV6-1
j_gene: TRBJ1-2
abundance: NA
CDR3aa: CASSMGQGRGYTF

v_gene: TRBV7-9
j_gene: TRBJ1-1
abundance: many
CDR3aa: CASSPPQENTEAFF

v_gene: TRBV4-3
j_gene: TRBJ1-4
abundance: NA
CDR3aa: CASSQVFVGSSNEKLFF

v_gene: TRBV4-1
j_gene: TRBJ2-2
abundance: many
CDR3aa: CASSQEWIRSGANTGELFF

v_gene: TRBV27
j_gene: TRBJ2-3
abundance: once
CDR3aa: CASTDFLAGTDTQYF

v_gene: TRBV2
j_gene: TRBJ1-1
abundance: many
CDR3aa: CASRETQGTEAFF

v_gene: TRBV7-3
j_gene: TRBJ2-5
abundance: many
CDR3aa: CASSLFPQTRETQYF

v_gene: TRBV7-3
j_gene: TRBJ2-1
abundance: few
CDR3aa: CASSSQGSGKQFF

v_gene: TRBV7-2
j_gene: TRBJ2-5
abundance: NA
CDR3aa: CASSWGPDRATGETQYF

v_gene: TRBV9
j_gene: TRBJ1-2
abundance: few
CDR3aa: CASSVEAGRYGYTF

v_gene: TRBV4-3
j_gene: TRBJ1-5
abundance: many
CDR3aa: CASSQDERGNQPQHF

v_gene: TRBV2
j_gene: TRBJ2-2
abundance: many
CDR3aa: CASTNRGAGELFF

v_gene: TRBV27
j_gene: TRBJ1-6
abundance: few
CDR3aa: CASKYMGFESPLHF

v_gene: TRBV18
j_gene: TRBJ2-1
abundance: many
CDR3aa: CASSPGNEQFF

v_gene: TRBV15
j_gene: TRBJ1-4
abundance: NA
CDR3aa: CATGVTGAVKLFF

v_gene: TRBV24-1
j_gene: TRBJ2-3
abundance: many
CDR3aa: CATSSDREMTDTQYF

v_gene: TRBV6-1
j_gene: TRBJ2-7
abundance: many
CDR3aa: CASTPEAGAYYEQYF

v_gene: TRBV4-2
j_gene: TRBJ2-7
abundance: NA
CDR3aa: CASSQDLTVSYEQYF